The clone carrying this T cell receptor beta chain was seen once. The antigen remains undetermined. The sample comes from a study of cytomegalovirus exposure and HLA in healthy donors. Study-wide background: Among about 400 genotyped donors, roughly 81% fell in the Caucasian-associated ancestry cluster.

Study findings and constraints: Highest at DRB1 and lowest at HLA-C, TCR association rates differed among HLA loci in a later analysis.

Primers: 60 Vbeta forward and 13 Jbeta reverse. TCRdb's table, derived via immunoSEQ multiplex PCR, lists solely in-frame clones and lacks some. The sample shows about 180,000 clones, around 77% of them seen only once. The V end lost 6 bases, the J end lost 7 bases, and 19 bases lay between the germline ends. The CDR3 length is 15 residues. Germline loops: CDR1 MNHEY, CDR2 SMNVEV (reference sequence). V usage is TRBV27 and J usage is TRBJ2-4, with D possibly TRBD2 on 5 matching bases. The source material was PBMCs. This receptor was obtained from a woman in her 30s in good health and CMV-seronegative. The CDR3 spells CASSPRSGLSNIQYF. CDR3 nucleotide sequence: TGTGCCAGCAGCCCCCGATCGGGGTTAAGCAACATTCAGTACTTC.